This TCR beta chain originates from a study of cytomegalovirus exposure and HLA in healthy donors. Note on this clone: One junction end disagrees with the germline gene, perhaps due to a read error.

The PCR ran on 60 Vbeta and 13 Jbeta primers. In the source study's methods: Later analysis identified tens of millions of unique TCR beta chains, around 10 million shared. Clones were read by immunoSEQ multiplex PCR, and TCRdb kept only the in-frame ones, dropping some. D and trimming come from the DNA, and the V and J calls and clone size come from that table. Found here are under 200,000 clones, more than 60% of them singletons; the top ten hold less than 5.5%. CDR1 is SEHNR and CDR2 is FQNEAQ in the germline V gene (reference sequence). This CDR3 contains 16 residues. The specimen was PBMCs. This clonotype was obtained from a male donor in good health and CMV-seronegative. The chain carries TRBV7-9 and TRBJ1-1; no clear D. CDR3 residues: CSSSFGSSWGETEAFF. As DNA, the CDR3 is TGTTCCAGCAGCTTTGGCTCTAGCTGGGGAGAGACTGAAGCTTTCTTT.